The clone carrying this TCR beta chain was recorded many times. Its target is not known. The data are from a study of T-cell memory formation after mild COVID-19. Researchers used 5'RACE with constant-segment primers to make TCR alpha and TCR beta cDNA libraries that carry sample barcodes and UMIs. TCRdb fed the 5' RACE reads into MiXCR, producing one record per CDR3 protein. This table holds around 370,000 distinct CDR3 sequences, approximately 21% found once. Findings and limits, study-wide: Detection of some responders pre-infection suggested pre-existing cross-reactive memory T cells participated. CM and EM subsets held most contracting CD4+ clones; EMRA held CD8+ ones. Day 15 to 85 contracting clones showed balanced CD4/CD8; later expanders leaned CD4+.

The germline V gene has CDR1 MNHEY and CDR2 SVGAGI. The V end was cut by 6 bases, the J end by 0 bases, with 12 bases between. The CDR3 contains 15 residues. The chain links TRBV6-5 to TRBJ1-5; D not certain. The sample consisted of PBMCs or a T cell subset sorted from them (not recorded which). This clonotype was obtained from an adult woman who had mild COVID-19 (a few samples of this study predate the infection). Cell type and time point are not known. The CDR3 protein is CASRPFADSNQPQHF. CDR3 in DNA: TGTGCCAGCAGACCCTTCGCGGATAGCAATCAGCCCCAGCATTTT.